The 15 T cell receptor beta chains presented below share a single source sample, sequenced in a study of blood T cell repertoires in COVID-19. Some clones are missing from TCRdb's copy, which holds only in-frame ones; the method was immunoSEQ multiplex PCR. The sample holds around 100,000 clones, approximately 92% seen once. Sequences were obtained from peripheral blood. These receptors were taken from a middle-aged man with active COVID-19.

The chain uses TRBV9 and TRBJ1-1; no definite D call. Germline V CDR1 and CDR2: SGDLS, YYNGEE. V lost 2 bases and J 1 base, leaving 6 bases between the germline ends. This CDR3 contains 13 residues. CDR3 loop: CASSVTGNTEAFF. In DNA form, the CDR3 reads TGTGCCAGCAGCGTTACGGGGAACACTGAAGCTTTCTTT.

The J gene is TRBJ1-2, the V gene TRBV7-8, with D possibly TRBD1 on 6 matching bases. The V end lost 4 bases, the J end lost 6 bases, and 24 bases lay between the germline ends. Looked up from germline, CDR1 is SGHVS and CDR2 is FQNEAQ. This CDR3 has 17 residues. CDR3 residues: CASSSDRDTESTHGYTF. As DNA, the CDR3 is TGTGCCAGCAGCTCGGACCGGGACACCGAATCTACCCATGGCTACACCTTC.

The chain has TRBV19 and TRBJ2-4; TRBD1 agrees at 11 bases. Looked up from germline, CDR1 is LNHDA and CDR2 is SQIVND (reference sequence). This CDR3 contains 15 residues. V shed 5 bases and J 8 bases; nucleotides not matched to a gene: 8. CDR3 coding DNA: TGTGCCAGTAGTTTCGGACAGGGGGCCTTGGACATTCAGTACTTC. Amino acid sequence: CASSFGQGALDIQYF.

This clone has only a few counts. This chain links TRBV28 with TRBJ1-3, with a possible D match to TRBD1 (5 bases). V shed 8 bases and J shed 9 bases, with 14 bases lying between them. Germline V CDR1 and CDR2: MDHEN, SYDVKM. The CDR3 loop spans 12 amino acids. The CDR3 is CASGSPGGTIYF. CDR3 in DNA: TGTGCCAGCGGGTCACCCGGGGGCACCATATATTTT. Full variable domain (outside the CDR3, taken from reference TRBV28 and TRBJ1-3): DVKVTQSSRYLVKRTGEKVFLECVQDMDHENMFWYRQDPGLGLRLIYFSYDVKMKEKGDIPEGYSVSREKKERFSLILESASTNQTSMYLCASGSPGGTIYFGEGSWLTVV.

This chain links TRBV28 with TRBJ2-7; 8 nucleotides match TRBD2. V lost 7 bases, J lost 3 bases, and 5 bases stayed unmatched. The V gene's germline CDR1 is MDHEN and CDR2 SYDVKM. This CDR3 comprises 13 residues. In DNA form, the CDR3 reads TGTGCCAGCACCCAAGCGGGAGTCTACGAGCAGTACTTC. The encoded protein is CASTQAGVYEQYF.

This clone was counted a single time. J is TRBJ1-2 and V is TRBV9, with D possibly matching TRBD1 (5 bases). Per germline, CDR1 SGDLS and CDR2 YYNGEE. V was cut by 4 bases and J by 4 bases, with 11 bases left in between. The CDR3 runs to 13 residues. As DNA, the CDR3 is TGTGCCAGCAGCTTGGTGGGGGGCTATGGCTACACCTTC. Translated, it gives CASSLVGGYGYTF.

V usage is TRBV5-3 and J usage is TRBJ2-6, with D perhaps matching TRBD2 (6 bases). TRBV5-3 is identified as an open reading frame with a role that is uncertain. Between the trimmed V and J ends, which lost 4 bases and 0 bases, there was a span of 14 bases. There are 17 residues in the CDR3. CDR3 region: CARSLGRGHSGANVLTF. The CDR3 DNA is TGTGCCAGAAGCCTCGGGCGGGGCCACTCTGGGGCCAACGTCCTGACTTTC.

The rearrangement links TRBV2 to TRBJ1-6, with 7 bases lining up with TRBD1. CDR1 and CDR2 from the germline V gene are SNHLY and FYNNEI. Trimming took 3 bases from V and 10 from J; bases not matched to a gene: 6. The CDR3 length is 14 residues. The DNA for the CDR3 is TGTGCCAGCAGTGAGGGACAGCCAGACTCACCCCTCCACTTT. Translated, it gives CASSEGQPDSPLHF. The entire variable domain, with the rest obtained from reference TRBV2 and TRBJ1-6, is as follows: EPEVTQTPSHQVTQMGQEVILRCVPISNHLYFYWYRQILGQKVEFLVSFYNNEISEKSEIFDDQFSVERPDGSNFTLKIRSTKLEDSAMYFCASSEGQPDSPLHFGNGTRLTVT.

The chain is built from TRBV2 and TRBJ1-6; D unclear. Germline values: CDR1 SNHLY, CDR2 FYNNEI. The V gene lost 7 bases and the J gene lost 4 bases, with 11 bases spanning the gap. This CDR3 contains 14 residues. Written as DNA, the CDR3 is TGTGCCAGCACCCCGAGATTATATAATTCACCCCTCCACTTT. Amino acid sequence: CASTPRLYNSPLHF.

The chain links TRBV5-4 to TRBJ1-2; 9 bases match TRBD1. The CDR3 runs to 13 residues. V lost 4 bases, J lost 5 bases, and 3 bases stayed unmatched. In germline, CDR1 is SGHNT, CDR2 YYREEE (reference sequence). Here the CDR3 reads CASSPGQGYGYTF. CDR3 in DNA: TGTGCCAGCAGCCCGGGACAGGGTTATGGCTACACCTTC.

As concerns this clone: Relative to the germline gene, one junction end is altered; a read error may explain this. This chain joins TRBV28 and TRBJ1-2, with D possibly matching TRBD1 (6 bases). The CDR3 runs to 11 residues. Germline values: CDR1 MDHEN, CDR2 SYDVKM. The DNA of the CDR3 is TGTGCCAGCAAGACAGGACTGATCGAAGATTTC. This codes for CASKTGLIEDF.

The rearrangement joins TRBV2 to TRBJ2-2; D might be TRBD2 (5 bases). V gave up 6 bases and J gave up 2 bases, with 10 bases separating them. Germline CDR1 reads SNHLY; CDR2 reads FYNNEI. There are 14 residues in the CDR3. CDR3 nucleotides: TGTGCCAGCAGCCGCGGGCCTAACACCGGGGAGCTGTTTTTT. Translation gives CASSRGPNTGELFF.

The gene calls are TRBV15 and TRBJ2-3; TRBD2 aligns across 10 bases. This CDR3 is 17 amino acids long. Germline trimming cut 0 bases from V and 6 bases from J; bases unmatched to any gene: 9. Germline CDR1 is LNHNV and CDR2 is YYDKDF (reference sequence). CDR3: CATSRERAGGPGDTQYF. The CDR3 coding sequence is TGTGCCACCAGCAGAGAGAGAGCGGGAGGGCCAGGGGATACGCAGTATTTT.

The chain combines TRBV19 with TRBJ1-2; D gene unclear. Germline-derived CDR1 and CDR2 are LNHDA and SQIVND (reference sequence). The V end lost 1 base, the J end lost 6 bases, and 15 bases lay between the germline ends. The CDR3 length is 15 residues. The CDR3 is CASSIVLLGRNGYTF. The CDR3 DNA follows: TGTGCCAGTAGTATAGTTCTGCTGGGGAGGAATGGCTACACCTTC.

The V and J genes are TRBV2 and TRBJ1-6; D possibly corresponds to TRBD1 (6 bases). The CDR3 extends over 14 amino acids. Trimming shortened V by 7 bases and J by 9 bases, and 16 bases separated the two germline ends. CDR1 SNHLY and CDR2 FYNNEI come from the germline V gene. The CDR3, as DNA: TGTGCCAGCATGGGGGGGGACATCCGTTCACCCCTCCACTTT. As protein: CASMGGDIRSPLHF. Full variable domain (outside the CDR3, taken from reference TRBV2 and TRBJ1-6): EPEVTQTPSHQVTQMGQEVILRCVPISNHLYFYWYRQILGQKVEFLVSFYNNEISEKSEIFDDQFSVERPDGSNFTLKIRSTKLEDSAMYFCASMGGDIRSPLHFGNGTRLTVT.